The clone carrying this T cell receptor beta chain appeared many times. Its antigen is undetermined. A universal primer binding site was introduced by template switching. The final cDNA contained unique molecular identifiers. MiXCR, run by TCRdb on the 5' RACE reads, gives a single entry per CDR3 protein. Counted here are around 500,000 distinct CDR3 sequences, approximately 15% occurring once; the ten biggest clones make up roughly 0.56%. The data originate from a study of identical twins. Study results and caveats: Twin pairs' shared out-of-frame alpha sequences were enriched in low generation probability. Insertion counts were lower in abundant cord blood beta clonotypes, a trend that memory repertoires did not show.

CDR3 length equals 16 residues. The germline gives CDR1 MNHNS, CDR2 SASEGT. Trimming removed 2 bases from V and 0 bases from J, with 14 bases in between. These same data were also listed under a study on yellow fever vaccine responses in identical twins.

The chain has TRBV6-1 and TRBJ2-7, with a weak D call TRBD2 (5 bases). Specimen: CD4+ T cells sorted from blood. The receptor's source is a woman between 18 and 29 years old in good health. This CDR3 is CASSERERPSSYEQYF. The CDR3 DNA follows: TGTGCCAGCAGTGAAAGGGAGAGACCCAGCTCCTACGAGCAGTACTTC.